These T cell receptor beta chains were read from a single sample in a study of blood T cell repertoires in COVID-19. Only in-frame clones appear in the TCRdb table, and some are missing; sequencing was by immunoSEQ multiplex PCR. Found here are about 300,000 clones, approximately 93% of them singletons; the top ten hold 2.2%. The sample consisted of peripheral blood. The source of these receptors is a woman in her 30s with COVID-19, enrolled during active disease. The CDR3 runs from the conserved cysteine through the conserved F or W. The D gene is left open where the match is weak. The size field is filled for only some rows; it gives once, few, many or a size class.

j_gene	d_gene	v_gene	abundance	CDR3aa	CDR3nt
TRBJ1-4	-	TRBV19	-	CASSIRSNEKLFF	TGTGCCAGTAGTATCCGGAGTAATGAAAAACTGTTTTTT
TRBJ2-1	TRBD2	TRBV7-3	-	CASSLVLAGFNEQFF	TGTGCCAGCAGCTTAGTACTAGCGGGATTCAATGAGCAGTTCTTC
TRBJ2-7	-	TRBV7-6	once	CASSFPGGLWYEQYF	TGTGCCAGCAGCTTCCCAGGGGGGCTCTGGTACGAGCAGTACTTC
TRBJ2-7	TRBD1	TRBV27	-	CASRGTGMYEQYF	TGTGCCAGCAGGGGGACAGGGATGTACGAGCAGTACTTC
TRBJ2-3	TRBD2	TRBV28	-	CASSLGLAGQYF	TGTGCCAGCAGTCTTGGTCTAGCGGGGCAGTATTTT
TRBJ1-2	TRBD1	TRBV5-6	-	CASSQPRGQDGYTF	TGTGCCAGCAGTCAACCCAGGGGGCAGGATGGCTACACCTTC
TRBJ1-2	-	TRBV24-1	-	CATSDFRGDGYTF	TGTGCCACCAGTGATTTCCGGGGGGACGGCTACACCTTC
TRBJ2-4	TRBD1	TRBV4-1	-	CASSQGGTGSSKNIQYF	TGCGCCAGCAGCCAAGGGGGGACAGGGTCGAGCAAAAACATTCAGTACTTC
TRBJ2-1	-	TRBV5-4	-	CASRRGLPSYNEQFF	TGTGCCAGCAGGCGTGGGCTGCCGTCCTACAATGAGCAGTTCTTC
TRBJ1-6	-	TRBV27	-	CASSPRDQGGSPLHF	TGTGCCAGCAGTCCCCGGGACCAGGGAGGCTCACCCCTCCACTTT
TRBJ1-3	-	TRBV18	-	CASSPGQSSGNTIYF	TGTGCCAGCTCACCTGGACAGTCCTCTGGAAACACCATATATTTT
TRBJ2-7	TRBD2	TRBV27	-	CASSSEGRERTYEQYF	TGTGCCAGCAGCTCGGAGGGGAGGGAACGGACCTACGAGCAGTACTTC
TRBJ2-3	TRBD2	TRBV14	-	CASSQDRGLAGGIGTDTQYF	TGTGCCAGCAGCCAAGATAGGGGACTAGCGGGAGGGATTGGAACAGATACGCAGTATTTT
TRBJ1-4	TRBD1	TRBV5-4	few	CASSYRTGGTVEKLFF	TGTGCCAGCAGCTACCGAACAGGGGGAACGGTCGAAAAACTGTTTTTT
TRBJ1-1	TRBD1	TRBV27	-	CASRVTGANTEAFF	TGTGCCAGCAGGGTAACAGGGGCGAACACTGAAGCTTTCTTT
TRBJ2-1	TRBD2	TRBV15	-	CATSRGGRALNEQFF	TGTGCCACCAGCAGAGGTGGGAGGGCCCTCAATGAGCAGTTCTTC
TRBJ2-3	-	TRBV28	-	CASSGGFTDTQYF	TGTGCCAGCAGCGGAGGGTTTACAGATACGCAGTATTTT
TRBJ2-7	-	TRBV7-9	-	CASSLVSASYEQYF	TGTGCCAGCAGCTTAGTATCAGCGAGCTACGAGCAGTACTTC
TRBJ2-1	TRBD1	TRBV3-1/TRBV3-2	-	CASSQADRGNNEQFF	TGTGCCAGCAGCCAAGCGGACAGGGGGAATAATGAGCAGTTCTTC
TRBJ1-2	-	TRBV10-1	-	CASSESTRYGYTF	TGCGCCAGCAGTGAGTCGACACGGTATGGCTACACCTTC
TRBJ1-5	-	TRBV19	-	CASSTPGDRQPQHF	TGTGCCAGTAGTACCCCAGGGGATCGTCAGCCCCAGCATTTT
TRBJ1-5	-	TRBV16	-	CASSQSGGNQPQHF	TGTGCCAGCAGCCAATCTGGAGGGAATCAGCCCCAGCATTTT
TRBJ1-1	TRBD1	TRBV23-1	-	CASSHYRGWGDTEAFF	TGCGCCAGCAGTCACTACAGGGGATGGGGGGACACTGAAGCTTTCTTT
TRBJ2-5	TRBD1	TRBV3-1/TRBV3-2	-	CASSQWTGQETQYF	TGTGCCAGCAGCCAATGGACAGGACAAGAGACCCAGTACTTC
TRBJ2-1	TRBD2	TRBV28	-	CASSSSGLGMFDEQFF	TGTGCCAGCAGTTCCTCCGGACTAGGAATGTTCGATGAGCAGTTCTTC
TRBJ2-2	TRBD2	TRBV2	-	CASSGTSGRTWELFF	TGTGCCAGCAGTGGGACTAGCGGGCGAACGTGGGAGCTGTTTTTT
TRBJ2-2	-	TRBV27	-	CATTGSSGELFF	TGTGCCACCACAGGGTCGAGCGGGGAGCTGTTTTTT
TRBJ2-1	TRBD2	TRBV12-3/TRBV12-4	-	CASKTTSDNEQFF	TGTGCCAGCAAGACAACTAGCGACAATGAGCAGTTCTTC
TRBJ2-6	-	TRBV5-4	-	CASSLSLSGANVLTF	TGTGCCAGCAGCTTATCCCTCTCTGGGGCCAACGTCCTGACTTTC
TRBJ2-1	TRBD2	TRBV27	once	CASSYTGLAGPYEQFF	TGTGCCAGCAGTTACACGGGGCTAGCGGGACCGTATGAGCAGTTCTTC
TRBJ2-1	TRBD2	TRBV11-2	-	CASSLAGLAYNEQFF	TGTGCCAGCAGCTTAGCGGGACTAGCCTACAATGAGCAGTTCTTC
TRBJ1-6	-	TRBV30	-	CAWSVIGRSPLHF	TGTGCCTGGAGTGTCATTGGGCGATCACCCCTCCACTTT
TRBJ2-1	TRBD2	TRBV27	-	CAIATGLAGGEQFF	TGTGCCATCGCTACGGGACTAGCGGGAGGTGAGCAGTTCTTC
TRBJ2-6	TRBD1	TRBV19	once	CASSKLSGQHSGANVLTF	TGTGCCAGTAGCAAACTTTCGGGACAGCACTCTGGGGCCAACGTCCTGACTTTC
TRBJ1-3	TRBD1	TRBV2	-	CASSAGTAGNTIYF	TGTGCCAGCAGTGCCGGGACAGCTGGAAACACCATATATTTT